This T cell receptor (beta chain) was found in a study of blood T cell repertoires in COVID-19. Method: immunoSEQ multiplex PCR; TCRdb's copy keeps in-frame clones and lacks some. This table has some 300,000 clones, 85% to 90% appearing once. Unmatched junction bases numbered 3, after V lost 2 bases and J lost 5 bases. Germline values: CDR1 SNHLY, CDR2 FYNNEI. CDR3 length: 15 amino acids. The age range of participants was 18 to 89 years, with residence in fewer than 25 US areas. This receptor was obtained from a woman aged 25 to 45 who had recovered from COVID-19. The specimen sequenced was PBMCs or T cells enriched from blood (not recorded which). V usage is TRBV2 and J usage is TRBJ2-5; 12 nucleotides line up with TRBD2. CDR3 amino acids: CASSETSGRFETQYF. DNA for the CDR3: TGTGCCAGCAGTGAAACTAGCGGGAGGTTTGAGACCCAGTACTTC.